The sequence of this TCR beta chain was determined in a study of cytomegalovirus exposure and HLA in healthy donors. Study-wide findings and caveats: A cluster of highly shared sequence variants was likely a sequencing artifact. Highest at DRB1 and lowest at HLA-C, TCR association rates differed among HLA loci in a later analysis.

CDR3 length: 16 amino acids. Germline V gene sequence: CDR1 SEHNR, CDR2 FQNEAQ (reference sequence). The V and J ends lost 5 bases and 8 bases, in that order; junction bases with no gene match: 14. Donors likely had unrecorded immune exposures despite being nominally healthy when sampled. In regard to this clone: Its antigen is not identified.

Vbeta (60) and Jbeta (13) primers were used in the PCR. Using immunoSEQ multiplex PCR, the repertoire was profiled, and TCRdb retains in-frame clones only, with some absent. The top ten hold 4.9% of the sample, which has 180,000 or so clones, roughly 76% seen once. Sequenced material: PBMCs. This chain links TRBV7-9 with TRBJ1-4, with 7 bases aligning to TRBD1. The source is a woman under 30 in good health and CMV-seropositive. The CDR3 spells CASSPGQAGRYEKLFF. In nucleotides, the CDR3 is TGTGCCAGCAGCCCCGGACAGGCTGGAAGGTACGAAAAACTGTTTTTT.